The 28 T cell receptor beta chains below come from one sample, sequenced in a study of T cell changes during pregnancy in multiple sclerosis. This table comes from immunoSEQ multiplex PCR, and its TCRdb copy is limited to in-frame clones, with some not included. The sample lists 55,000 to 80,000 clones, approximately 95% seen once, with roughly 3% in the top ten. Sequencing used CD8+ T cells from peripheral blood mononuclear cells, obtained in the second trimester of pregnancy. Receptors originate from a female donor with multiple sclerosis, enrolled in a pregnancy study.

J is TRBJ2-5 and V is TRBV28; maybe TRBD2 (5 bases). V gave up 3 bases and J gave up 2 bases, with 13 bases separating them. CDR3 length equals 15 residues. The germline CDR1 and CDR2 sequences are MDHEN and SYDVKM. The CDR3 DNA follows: TGTGCCAGCAGTTTCTTGGCGGGTTTGCAAGAGACCCAGTACTTC. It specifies CASSFLAGLQETQYF.

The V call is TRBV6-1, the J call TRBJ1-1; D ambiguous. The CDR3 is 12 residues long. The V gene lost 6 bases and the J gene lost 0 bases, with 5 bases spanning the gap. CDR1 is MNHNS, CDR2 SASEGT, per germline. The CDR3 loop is CASRSVNTEAFF. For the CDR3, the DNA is TGTGCCAGCAGGTCTGTGAACACTGAAGCTTTCTTT.

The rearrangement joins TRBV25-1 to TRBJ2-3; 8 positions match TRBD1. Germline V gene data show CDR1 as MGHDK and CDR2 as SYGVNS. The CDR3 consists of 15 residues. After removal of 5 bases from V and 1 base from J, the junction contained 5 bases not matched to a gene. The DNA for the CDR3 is TGTGCCAGCAGTTTAGTGGGACAGGGCACAGATACGCAGTATTTT. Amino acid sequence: CASSLVGQGTDTQYF.

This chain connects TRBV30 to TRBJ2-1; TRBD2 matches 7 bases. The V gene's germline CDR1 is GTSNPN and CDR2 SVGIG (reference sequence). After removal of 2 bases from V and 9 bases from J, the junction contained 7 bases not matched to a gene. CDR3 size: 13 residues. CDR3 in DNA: TGTGCCTGGAGTCTAGGCGGGGGTAGTGAGCAGTTCTTC. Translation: CAWSLGGGSEQFF.

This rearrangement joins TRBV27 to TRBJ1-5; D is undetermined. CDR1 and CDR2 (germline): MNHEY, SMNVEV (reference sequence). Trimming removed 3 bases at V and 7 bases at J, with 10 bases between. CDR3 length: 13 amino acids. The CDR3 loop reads CASSFSGGQPQHF. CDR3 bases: TGTGCCAGCAGTTTTTCGGGAGGGCAGCCCCAGCATTTT.

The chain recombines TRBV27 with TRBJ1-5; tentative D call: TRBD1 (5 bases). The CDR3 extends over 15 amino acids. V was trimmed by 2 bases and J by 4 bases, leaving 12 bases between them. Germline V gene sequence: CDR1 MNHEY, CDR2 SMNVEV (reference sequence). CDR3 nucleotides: TGTGCCAGCAGTTTAGGCCCGGGGGGGAATCAGCCCCAGCATTTT. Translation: CASSLGPGGNQPQHF.

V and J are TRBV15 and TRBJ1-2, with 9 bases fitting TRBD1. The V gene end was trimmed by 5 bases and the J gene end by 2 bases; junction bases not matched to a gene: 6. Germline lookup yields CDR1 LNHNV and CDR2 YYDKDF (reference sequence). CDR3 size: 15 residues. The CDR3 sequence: CATSRAGTGNYGYTF. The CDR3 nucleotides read TGTGCCACCAGCCGAGCCGGGACAGGGAACTATGGCTACACCTTC.

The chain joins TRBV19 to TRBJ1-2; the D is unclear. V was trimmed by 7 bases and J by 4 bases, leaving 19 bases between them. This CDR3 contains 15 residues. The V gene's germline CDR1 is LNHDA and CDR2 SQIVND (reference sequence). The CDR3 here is CASKPIEGPSYGYTF. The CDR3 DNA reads TGTGCCAGTAAGCCGATTGAGGGTCCCTCCTATGGCTACACCTTC. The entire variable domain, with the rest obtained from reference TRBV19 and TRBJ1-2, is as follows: DGGITQSPKYLFRKEGQNVTLSCEQNLNHDAMYWYRQDPGQGLRLIYYSQIVNDFQKGDIAEGYSVSREKKESFPLTVTSAQKNPTAFYLCASKPIEGPSYGYTFGSGTRLTVV.

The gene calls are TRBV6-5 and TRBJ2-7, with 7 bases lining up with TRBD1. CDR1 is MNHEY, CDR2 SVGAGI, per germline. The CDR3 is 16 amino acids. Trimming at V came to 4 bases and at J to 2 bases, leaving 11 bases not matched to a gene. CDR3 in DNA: TGTGCCAGCAGTTTGGGAGCCGGGGACAGTCCCTACGAGCAGTACTTC. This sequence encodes CASSLGAGDSPYEQYF.

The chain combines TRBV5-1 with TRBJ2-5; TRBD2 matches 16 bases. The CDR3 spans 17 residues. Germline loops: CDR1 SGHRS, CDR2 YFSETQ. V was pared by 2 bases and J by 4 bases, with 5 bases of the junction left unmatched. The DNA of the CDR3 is TGCGCCAGCAGCTTCCTGGGACTAGCGGGAGGGGGAGAGACCCAGTACTTC. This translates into CASSFLGLAGGGETQYF.

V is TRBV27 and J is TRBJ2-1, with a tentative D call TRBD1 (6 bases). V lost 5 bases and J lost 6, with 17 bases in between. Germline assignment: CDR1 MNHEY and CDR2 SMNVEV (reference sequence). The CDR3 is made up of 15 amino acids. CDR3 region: CASSVTGYEGNEQFF. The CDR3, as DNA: TGTGCCAGCAGTGTTACAGGGTATGAGGGCAATGAGCAGTTCTTC.

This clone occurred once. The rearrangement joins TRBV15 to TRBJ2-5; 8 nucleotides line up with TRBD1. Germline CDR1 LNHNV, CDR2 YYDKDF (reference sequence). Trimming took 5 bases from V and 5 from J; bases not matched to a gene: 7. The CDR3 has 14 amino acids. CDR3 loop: CATSGGQGSETQYF. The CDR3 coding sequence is TGTGCCACCAGCGGAGGACAGGGTAGTGAGACCCAGTACTTC.

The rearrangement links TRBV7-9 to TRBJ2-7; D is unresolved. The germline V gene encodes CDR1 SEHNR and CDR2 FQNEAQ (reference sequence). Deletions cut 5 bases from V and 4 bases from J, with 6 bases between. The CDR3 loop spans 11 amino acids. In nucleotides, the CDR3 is TGTGCCAGCAGCATCCAATACGAGCAGTACTTC. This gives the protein CASSIQYEQYF.

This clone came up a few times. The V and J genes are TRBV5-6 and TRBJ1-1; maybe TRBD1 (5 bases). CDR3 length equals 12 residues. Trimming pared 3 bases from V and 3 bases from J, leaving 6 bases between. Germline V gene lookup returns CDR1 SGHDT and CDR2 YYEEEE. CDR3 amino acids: CASSWGDTEAFF. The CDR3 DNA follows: TGTGCCAGCAGCTGGGGGGACACTGAAGCTTTCTTT. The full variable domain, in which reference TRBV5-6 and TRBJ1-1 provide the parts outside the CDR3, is DAGVTQSPTHLIKTRGQQVTLRCSPKSGHDTVSWYQQALGQGPQFIFQYYEEEERQRGNFPDRFSGHQFPNYSSELNVNALLLGDSALYLCASSWGDTEAFFGQGTRLTVV.

In DNA form, the CDR3 reads TGCAGCGTTGGGGGGACAATTGACTCCTCTGGGGGTCCAGTTCGGAACACTGAAGCTTTCTTT. It codes for CSVGGTIDSSGGPVRNTEAFF. V is TRBV29-1 and J is TRBJ1-1; D may be TRBD1 (6 bases). V was cut by 4 bases and J by 1 base, with 34 bases left in between. The CDR3 contains 21 residues. CDR1 and CDR2 (germline): SQVTM, ANQGSEA.

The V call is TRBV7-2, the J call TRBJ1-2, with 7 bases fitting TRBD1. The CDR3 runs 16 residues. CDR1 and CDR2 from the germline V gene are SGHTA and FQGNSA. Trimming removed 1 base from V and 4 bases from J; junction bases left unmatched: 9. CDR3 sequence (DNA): TGTGCCAGCAGCTTAGTTGGGCCAGGGGGGTTCTATGGCTACACCTTC. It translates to CASSLVGPGGFYGYTF.

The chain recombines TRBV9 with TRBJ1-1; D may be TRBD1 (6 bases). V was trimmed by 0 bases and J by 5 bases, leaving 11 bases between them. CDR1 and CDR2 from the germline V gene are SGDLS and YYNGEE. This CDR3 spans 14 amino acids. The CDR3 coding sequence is TGTGCCAGCAGCGTAGGCCAGGGGAAGACTGAAGCTTTCTTT. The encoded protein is CASSVGQGKTEAFF.

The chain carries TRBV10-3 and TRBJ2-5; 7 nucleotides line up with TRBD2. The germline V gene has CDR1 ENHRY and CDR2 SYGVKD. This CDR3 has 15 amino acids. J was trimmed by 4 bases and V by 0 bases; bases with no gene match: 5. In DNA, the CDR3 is TGTGCCATCAGTGAGTCGACTAGCCCAAGAGAGACCCAGTACTTC. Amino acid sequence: CAISESTSPRETQYF.

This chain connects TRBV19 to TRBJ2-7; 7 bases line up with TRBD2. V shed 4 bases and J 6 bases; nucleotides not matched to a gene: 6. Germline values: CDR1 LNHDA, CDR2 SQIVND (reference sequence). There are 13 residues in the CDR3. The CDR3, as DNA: TGTGCCAGTAGTAGCGGGAGACTTGTCGAGCAGTACTTC. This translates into CASSSGRLVEQYF. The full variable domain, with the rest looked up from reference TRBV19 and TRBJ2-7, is DGGITQSPKYLFRKEGQNVTLSCEQNLNHDAMYWYRQDPGQGLRLIYYSQIVNDFQKGDIAEGYSVSREKKESFPLTVTSAQKNPTAFYLCASSSGRLVEQYFGPGTRLTVT.

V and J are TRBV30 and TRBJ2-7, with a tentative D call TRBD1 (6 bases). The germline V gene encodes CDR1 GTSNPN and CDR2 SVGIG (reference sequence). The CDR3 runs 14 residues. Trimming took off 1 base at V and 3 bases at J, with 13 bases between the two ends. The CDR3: CAWSGWDTNYEQYF. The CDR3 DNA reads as TGTGCCTGGAGTGGGTGGGACACGAACTACGAGCAGTACTTC.

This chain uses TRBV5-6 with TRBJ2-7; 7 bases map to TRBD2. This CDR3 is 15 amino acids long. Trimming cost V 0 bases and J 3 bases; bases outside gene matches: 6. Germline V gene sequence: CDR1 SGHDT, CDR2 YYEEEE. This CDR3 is CASSLEPTGGYEQYF. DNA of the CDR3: TGTGCCAGCAGCTTGGAACCTACGGGGGGCTACGAGCAGTACTTC.

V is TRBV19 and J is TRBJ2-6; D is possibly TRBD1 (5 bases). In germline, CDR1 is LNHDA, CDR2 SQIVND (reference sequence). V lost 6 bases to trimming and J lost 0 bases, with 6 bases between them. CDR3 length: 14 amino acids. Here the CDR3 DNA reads TGTGCCAGTAGCCAGGGCTCTGGGGCCAACGTCCTGACTTTC. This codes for CASSQGSGANVLTF.

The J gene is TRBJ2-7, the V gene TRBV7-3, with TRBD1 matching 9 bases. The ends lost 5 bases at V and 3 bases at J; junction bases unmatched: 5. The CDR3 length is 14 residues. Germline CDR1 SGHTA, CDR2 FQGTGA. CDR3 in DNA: TGTGCCAGCAGCCCTACAGGGGGCGTCTACGAGCAGTACTTC. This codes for CASSPTGGVYEQYF. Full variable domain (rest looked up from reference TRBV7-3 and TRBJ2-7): GAGVSQTPSNKVTEKGKYVELRCDPISGHTALYWYRQSLGQGPEFLIYFQGTGAADDSGLPNDRFFAVRPEGSVSTLKIQRTERGDSAVYLCASSPTGGVYEQYFGPGTRLTVT.

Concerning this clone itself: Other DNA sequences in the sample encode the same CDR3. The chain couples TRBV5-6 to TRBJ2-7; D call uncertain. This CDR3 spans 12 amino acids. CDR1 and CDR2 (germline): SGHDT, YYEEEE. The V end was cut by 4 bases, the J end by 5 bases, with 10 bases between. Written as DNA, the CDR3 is TGTGCCAGCAGCCTCGGGTCCCACGAGCAGTACTTC. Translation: CASSLGSHEQYF.

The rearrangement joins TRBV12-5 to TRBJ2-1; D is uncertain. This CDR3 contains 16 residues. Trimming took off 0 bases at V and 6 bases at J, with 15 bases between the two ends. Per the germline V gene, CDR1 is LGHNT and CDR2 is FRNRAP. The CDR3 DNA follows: TGTGCTAGTGGTTTGGTACCCGAAAACCGCGGCAATGAGCAGTTCTTC. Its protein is CASGLVPENRGNEQFF.

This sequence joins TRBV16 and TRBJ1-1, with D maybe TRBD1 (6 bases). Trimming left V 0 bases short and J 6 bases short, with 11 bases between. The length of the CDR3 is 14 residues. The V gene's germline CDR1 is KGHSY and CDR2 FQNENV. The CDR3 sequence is CASSQSPWGPEAFF. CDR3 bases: TGTGCCAGCAGCCAATCTCCCTGGGGGCCTGAAGCTTTCTTT.

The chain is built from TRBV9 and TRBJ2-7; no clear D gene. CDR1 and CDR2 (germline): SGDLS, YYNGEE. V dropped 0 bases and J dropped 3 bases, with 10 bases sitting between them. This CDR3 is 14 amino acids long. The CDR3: CASSVGAGSYEQYF. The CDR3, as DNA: TGTGCCAGCAGCGTAGGGGCAGGCAGCTACGAGCAGTACTTC. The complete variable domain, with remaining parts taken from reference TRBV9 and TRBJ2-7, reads DSGVTQTPKHLITATGQRVTLRCSPRSGDLSVYWYQQSLDQGLQFLIQYYNGEERAKGNILERFSAQQFPDLHSELNLSSLELGDSALYFCASSVGAGSYEQYFGPGTRLTVT.

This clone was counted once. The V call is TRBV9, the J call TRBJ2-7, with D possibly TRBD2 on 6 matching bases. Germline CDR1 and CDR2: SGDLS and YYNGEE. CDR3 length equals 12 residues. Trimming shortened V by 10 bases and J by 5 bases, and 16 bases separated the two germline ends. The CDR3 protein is CALEREPHEQYF. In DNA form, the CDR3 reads TGTGCCCTGGAACGGGAGCCCCACGAGCAGTACTTC.